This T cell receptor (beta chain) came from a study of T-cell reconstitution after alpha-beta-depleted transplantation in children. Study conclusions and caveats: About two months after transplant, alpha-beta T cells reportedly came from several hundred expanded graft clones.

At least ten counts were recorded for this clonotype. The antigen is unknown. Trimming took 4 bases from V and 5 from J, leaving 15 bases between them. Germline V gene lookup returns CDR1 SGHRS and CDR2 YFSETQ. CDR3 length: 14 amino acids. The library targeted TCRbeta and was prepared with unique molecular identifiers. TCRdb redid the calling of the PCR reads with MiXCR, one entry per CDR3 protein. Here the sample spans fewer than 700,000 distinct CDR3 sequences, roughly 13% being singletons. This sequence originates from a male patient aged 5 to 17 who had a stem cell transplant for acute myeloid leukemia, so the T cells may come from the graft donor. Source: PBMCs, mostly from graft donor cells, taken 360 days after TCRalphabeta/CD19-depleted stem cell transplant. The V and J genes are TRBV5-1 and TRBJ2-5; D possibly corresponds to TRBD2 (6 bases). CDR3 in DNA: TGCGCCAGCAGCCCGGACGGAGGGAGGGAGACCCAGTACTTC. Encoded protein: CASSPDGGRETQYF.